The source of this TCR beta chain is a study of breast tumors, draining lymph nodes, adjacent tissues. The study, taken as a whole, reports: Data fit most tumor T cells coming from lymph node, expanding in tumor. The lymph node origin of tumor T cells was framed as consistent with a hypothesis, not demonstrated. Compared with basal-like, luminal-like tumors shared significantly more repertoire with nontumor tissue. Tumor repertoires ranked between lymph nodes and nontumor tissue in diversity, with V and J gene preferences.

CDR3 length: 12 residues. CDR1 WSHSY and CDR2 SAAADI come from the germline V gene. V shed 0 bases and J shed 4 bases, with 2 bases lying between them. This clonotype was recorded many times. Its specificity is not known. This could be a read error, since a much larger clone is one nucleotide away. Axillary draining lymph nodes of breast cancer patients supplied the node samples. One entry per CDR3 protein, called by TCRdb with MiXCR from the multiplex PCR reads. Among 190,000 or so distinct CDR3 sequences listed, around a third were seen once. The TCR sequence derives from a female donor with breast cancer. Some clones in this sample may be carry-over from other donors' samples. The genes are TRBV10-2 and TRBJ2-3, with D uncertain. Material for sequencing was axillary lymph node tissue. CDR3 DNA: TGCGCCAGCAGTGAGTCCTCAGATACGCAGTATTTT. It specifies CASSESSDTQYF.